The 3 T cell receptor beta chains reported below all come from one sample, sequenced in a study of PD-1 blockade in classical Hodgkin lymphoma. This table comes from immunoSEQ multiplex PCR, and its TCRdb copy is limited to in-frame clones, with some not included. The table records about 39,000 clones, around 80% of them present only once. Time point indicated: cycle 4 day 1 (C4D1), after about 6 weeks of nivolumab. Relapse after autologous stem cell transplantation occurred in every patient, and brentuximab vedotin exposure varied. The sequenced sample was peripheral blood mononuclear cells (PBMCs), obtained before the fourth cycle of nivolumab. The receptors here all came from a human donor with classical Hodgkin lymphoma.

This clone was counted a few times. The V gene is TRBV4-2, the J gene TRBJ2-5; 7 nucleotides line up with TRBD2. This CDR3 has 15 residues. Trimming removed 0 bases from V and 6 bases from J; junction bases left unmatched: 7. The germline CDR1 and CDR2 sequences are LGHNA and YNFKEQ. CDR3 loop: CASSQDWSGAKTQYF. CDR3 DNA: TGTGCCAGCAGCCAAGATTGGAGCGGGGCAAAGACCCAGTACTTC.

For the CDR3, the DNA is TGTGCCTGGAGTTCCGGACTAGCGGGGGGCGACGAGCAGTACTTC. Residues: CAWSSGLAGGDEQYF. The chain joins TRBV30 to TRBJ2-7; 14 bases are a match to TRBD2. The V gene end was trimmed by 2 bases and the J gene end by 5 bases; junction bases not matched to a gene: 5. This CDR3 spans 15 amino acids. Germline lookup yields CDR1 GTSNPN and CDR2 SVGIG (reference sequence).

V gene TRBV19 combines with J gene TRBJ1-2; D perhaps matches TRBD1 (5 bases). The CDR3 is made up of 14 amino acids. CDR1 and CDR2 from the germline V gene are LNHDA and SQIVND (reference sequence). Trimming took off 1 base at V and 4 bases at J, with 10 bases between the two ends. The CDR3 coding sequence is TGTGCCAGTAGTATAGTAGGGGAAGGCTATGGCTACACCTTC. Amino acid sequence: CASSIVGEGYGYTF.